The 25 T cell receptor beta chains below all came from one sample that was sequenced in a study of blood T cell repertoires in COVID-19. Assay: immunoSEQ multiplex PCR; the TCRdb copy retains only in-frame clones and omits some. The sample has roughly 400,000 clones; about 88% are singletons. What was sequenced was PBMCs or T cells enriched from blood (not recorded which). These receptors all come from a woman younger than 30 who had been exposed to COVID-19.

The gene calls are TRBV7-6 and TRBJ2-3; D uncertain. Trimming cost V 3 bases and J 4 bases, with 11 bases left between them. This CDR3 is 14 amino acids long. Germline CDR1 reads SGHVS; CDR2 reads FNYEAQ. The CDR3 region is CASSFWVEADTQYF. The CDR3 region has the DNA TGTGCCAGCAGCTTTTGGGTAGAGGCAGATACGCAGTATTTT.

CDR3 amino acids: CASTQKGTGMNTQYF. The CDR3 DNA is TGTGCCAGCACCCAAAAGGGGACAGGGATGAATACGCAGTATTTT. The chain joins TRBV2 to TRBJ2-3; 9 nucleotides agree with TRBD1. The V gene's germline CDR1 is SNHLY and CDR2 FYNNEI. V shed 7 bases, J shed 7 bases, and the junction held 12 bases outside the gene matches. CDR3 length: 15 residues. Filled out from reference TRBV2 and TRBJ2-3, the complete variable domain reads EPEVTQTPSHQVTQMGQEVILRCVPISNHLYFYWYRQILGQKVEFLVSFYNNEISEKSEIFDDQFSVERPDGSNFTLKIRSTKLEDSAMYFCASTQKGTGMNTQYFGPGTRLTVL.

The V and J genes are TRBV4-1 and TRBJ2-2; 7 bases match TRBD1. The CDR3 totals 15 residues. Germline values: CDR1 MGHRA, CDR2 YSYEKL. With 0 bases clipped from V and 6 bases from J, the junction kept 4 bases outside the gene matches. CDR3 loop: CASSQEDRAAGELFF. The CDR3 DNA reads TGCGCCAGCAGCCAAGAAGACAGGGCCGCCGGGGAGCTGTTTTTT.

The chain joins TRBV7-8 to TRBJ2-5, with unresolved D. The V end lost 4 bases, the J end lost 4 bases, and 10 bases lay between the germline ends. This CDR3 region has 13 residues. Germline values: CDR1 SGHVS, CDR2 FQNEAQ. CDR3 nucleotides: TGTGCCAGCAGCTCCGGTCCGAGAGAGACCCAGTACTTC. Translation: CASSSGPRETQYF.

The chain employs TRBV6-5 and TRBJ1-4; 7 positions agree with TRBD1. Looked up from germline, CDR1 is MNHEY and CDR2 is SVGAGI. Germline trimming cut 0 bases from V and 4 bases from J; bases unmatched to any gene: 2. The length of the CDR3 is 15 residues. The CDR3 sequence: CASSYSGTVNEKLFF. The CDR3 DNA reads as TGTGCCAGCAGTTACTCGGGGACAGTTAATGAAAAACTGTTTTTT.

This clone was observed a few times. V gene TRBV11-2 combines with J gene TRBJ2-1; TRBD2 aligns across 15 bases. The CDR3 has 18 amino acids. V was pared by 2 bases and J by 7 bases, with 9 bases of the junction left unmatched. Germline loops: CDR1 SGHAT, CDR2 FQNNGV. The CDR3 DNA sequence: TGTGCCAGCAGCTTAAGGGGGACTAGCGGGAGGAGGTCAAATGAGCAGTTCTTC. Translation: CASSLRGTSGRRSNEQFF.

The chain couples TRBV7-9 to TRBJ2-1; 10 bases match TRBD2. CDR1 is SEHNR, CDR2 FQNEAQ, per germline (reference sequence). The length of the CDR3 is 16 residues. Unmatched junction bases numbered 7, after V lost 4 bases and J lost 4 bases. DNA for the CDR3: TGTGCCAGCAGCTCGTGGCCTAGCGGGGGATACAATGAGCAGTTCTTC. It codes for CASSSWPSGGYNEQFF.

The V gene is TRBV28, the J gene TRBJ1-4; 9 bases are a match to TRBD1. V shed 8 bases, J shed 8 bases, and the junction held 6 bases outside the gene matches. This CDR3 spans 13 amino acids. Germline-derived CDR1 and CDR2 are MDHEN and SYDVKM. In DNA, the CDR3 is TGTGCCAGCGCCGGGACAGGGAGGGAAAAACTGTTTTTT. Its protein is CASAGTGREKLFF.

The rearrangement joins TRBV7-9 to TRBJ2-3; 8 bases fit TRBD2. In germline, CDR1 is SEHNR, CDR2 FQNEAQ (reference sequence). The junction had 14 bases not matched to a gene; V was cut back by 0 bases and J by 3 bases. The CDR3 has 19 residues. The CDR3 loop reads CASSLAWDSGTSRTDTQYF. The CDR3 region has the DNA TGTGCCAGCAGCTTAGCTTGGGATAGCGGGACGTCCCGGACAGATACGCAGTATTTT.

The count of this clone is one. This chain joins TRBV7-2 and TRBJ2-5, with D possibly TRBD2 on 5 matching bases. The CDR3 length is 15 residues. V lost 3 bases and J lost 3, with 14 bases in between. Germline V CDR1 and CDR2: SGHTA, FQGNSA. The CDR3 DNA sequence: TGTGCCAGCAGCTTCCTCGGACTCGGGAAAGAGACCCAGTACTTC. Its translation: CASSFLGLGKETQYF. Full variable domain (outside the CDR3, taken from reference TRBV7-2 and TRBJ2-5): GAGVSQSPSNKVTEKGKDVELRCDPISGHTALYWYRQSLGQGLEFLIYFQGNSAPDKSGLPSDRFSAERTGGSVSTLTIQRTQQEDSAVYLCASSFLGLGKETQYFGPGTRLLVL.

In DNA, the CDR3 is TGTGCCAGTGAGGGTAACTATGGCTACACCTTC. It yields the protein CASEGNYGYTF. This sequence joins TRBV19 and TRBJ1-2; D remains ambiguous. V dropped 8 bases and J dropped 1 base, with 5 bases sitting between them. The CDR3 is made up of 11 amino acids. Looked up from germline, CDR1 is LNHDA and CDR2 is SQIVND (reference sequence).

The rearrangement uses TRBV29-1 and TRBJ2-3; possible D gene TRBD2, 5 bases. The CDR3 is 14 residues long. Germline V gene lookup returns CDR1 SQVTM and CDR2 ANQGSEA. V dropped 6 bases and J dropped 4 bases, with 17 bases sitting between them. Here the CDR3 DNA reads TGCAGCGTATTACTAGGTTTCGATCCAGATACGCAGTATTTT. Its protein is CSVLLGFDPDTQYF.

The chain is built from TRBV7-9 and TRBJ1-6; possibly TRBD1 for D (5 bases). The germline CDR1 and CDR2 sequences are SEHNR and FQNEAQ (reference sequence). The CDR3 has 13 residues. V lost 7 bases, J lost 9 bases, and 13 bases lay in between. The CDR3 bases are TGTGCCAGCAACCTCGGAGGGGTTTCACCCCTCCACTTT. Translating gives CASNLGGVSPLHF.

This clone has only one observation. The chain is built from TRBV5-1 and TRBJ1-3; D remains ambiguous. Per germline, CDR1 SGHRS and CDR2 YFSETQ. This CDR3 has 16 amino acids. Trimming took off 3 bases at V and 0 bases at J, with 13 bases between the two ends. Written as DNA, the CDR3 is TGCGCCAGCAGCTCCGATGCGGGGAGCTCTGGAAACACCATATATTTT. Translated, it gives CASSSDAGSSGNTIYF.

The V and J genes are TRBV19 and TRBJ1-1, with D possibly being TRBD1 (5 bases). V shed 5 bases and J shed 7 bases, with 14 bases lying between them. The germline gives CDR1 LNHDA, CDR2 SQIVND (reference sequence). The CDR3 runs 13 residues. CDR3 nucleotide sequence: TGTGCCAGTAGTCCGGGGGGAAGGGGTGAAGCTTTCTTT. Translation: CASSPGGRGEAFF.

The J gene is TRBJ1-1, the V gene TRBV5-1; TRBD1 matches at 7 bases. The V and J ends lost 4 bases and 5 bases, in that order; junction bases with no gene match: 11. This CDR3 is 15 amino acids long. The germline V gene encodes CDR1 SGHRS and CDR2 YFSETQ. The CDR3 loop reads CASSDRDRGGTEAFF. CDR3 coding DNA: TGCGCCAGCAGCGATCGGGACAGAGGGGGAACTGAAGCTTTCTTT.

V usage is TRBV29-1 and J usage is TRBJ2-5; a possible D gene is TRBD1 (6 bases). Germline V CDR1 and CDR2: SQVTM, ANQGSEA. The CDR3 extends over 13 amino acids. V lost 7 bases to trimming and J lost 5 bases, with 17 bases between them. CDR3 loop: CSGQTGSDETQYF. The CDR3 region has the DNA TGCAGCGGCCAAACAGGGTCTGATGAGACCCAGTACTTC.

This rearrangement joins TRBV28 to TRBJ1-2, with 7 nucleotides matching TRBD1. The V gene end was trimmed by 6 bases and the J gene end by 8 bases; junction bases not matched to a gene: 12. The length of the CDR3 is 14 residues. The germline V gene has CDR1 MDHEN and CDR2 SYDVKM. The CDR3 spells CASSLRQGGWGYTF. CDR3 coding DNA: TGTGCCAGCAGCCTCCGACAGGGTGGATGGGGCTACACCTTC.

The chain combines TRBV7-2 with TRBJ2-3; tentatively, D is TRBD2 (6 bases). The length of the CDR3 is 13 residues. CDR1 is SGHTA, CDR2 FQGNSA, per germline. V was shortened by 0 bases and J by 8 bases, with 9 bases between the two germline ends. As DNA, the CDR3 is TGTGCCAGCAGCTTAGCGGGAGCGGGTACGCAGTATTTT. This codes for CASSLAGAGTQYF. The whole variable domain, filled in from reference TRBV7-2 and TRBJ2-3, reads GAGVSQSPSNKVTEKGKDVELRCDPISGHTALYWYRQSLGQGLEFLIYFQGNSAPDKSGLPSDRFSAERTGGSVSTLTIQRTQQEDSAVYLCASSLAGAGTQYFGPGTRLTVL.

V and J are TRBV6-6 and TRBJ1-5; TRBD1 matches at 7 bases. The V and J ends lost 7 bases and 1 base, in that order; junction bases with no gene match: 10. This CDR3 is 16 amino acids long. Germline V lookup: CDR1 MNHNY, CDR2 SVGAGI (reference sequence). The CDR3 coding sequence is TGTGCCAGCAAAGGCAGGGGGGTAGACAGCAATCAGCCCCAGCATTTT. Its protein is CASKGRGVDSNQPQHF.

The rearrangement uses TRBV29-1 and TRBJ2-7, with a tentative D call TRBD2 (6 bases). CDR1 is SQVTM and CDR2 is ANQGSEA in the germline V gene. This CDR3 is 14 amino acids long. Between the trimmed V and J ends, which lost 8 bases and 5 bases, there was a span of 22 bases. The CDR3 sequence: CSIFPGETGHEQYF. The CDR3 DNA follows: TGCAGCATTTTCCCGGGGGAAACCGGCCACGAGCAGTACTTC.

This sequence joins TRBV6-5 and TRBJ2-5, with 7 positions matching TRBD1. J was trimmed by 4 bases and V by 4 bases; bases with no gene match: 3. The CDR3 loop spans 13 amino acids. CDR1 and CDR2 from the germline V gene are MNHEY and SVGAGI. In nucleotides, the CDR3 is TGTGCCAGCAGTTCATACAGGGGAGAGACCCAGTACTTC. Protein: CASSSYRGETQYF.

The chain joins TRBV4-2 to TRBJ1-6, with 8 bases that match TRBD1. Unmatched junction bases numbered 7, after V lost 0 bases and J lost 6 bases. The CDR3 consists of 17 residues. Germline CDR1 is LGHNA and CDR2 is YNFKEQ. The CDR3 DNA reads as TGTGCCAGCAGCCAAGATCAGGGGGCTTTGGCTAATTCACCCCTCCACTTT. It specifies CASSQDQGALANSPLHF.

This chain connects TRBV4-1 to TRBJ1-2, with a weak D call TRBD1 (6 bases). From germline, CDR1 is MGHRA and CDR2 YSYEKL. The CDR3 runs to 16 residues. Trimming took off 3 bases at V and 4 bases at J, with 18 bases between the two ends. The CDR3 bases are TGCGCCAGCAGCCATCCAGACCTGACAGGAGCCTATGGCTACACCTTC. Translation: CASSHPDLTGAYGYTF.

The chain joins TRBV6-5 to TRBJ2-1, with D possibly matching TRBD2 (6 bases). In germline, CDR1 is MNHEY, CDR2 SVGAGI. Deletions cut 4 bases from V and 7 bases from J, with 8 bases between. CDR3 size: 12 residues. CDR3 residues: CASSFAGNEQFF. CDR3 nucleotide sequence: TGTGCCAGCAGTTTCGCGGGGAATGAGCAGTTCTTC.